This T cell receptor (beta chain) was sequenced for a study of T-cell reconstitution after alpha-beta-depleted transplantation in children. Findings and caveats of the study: Reports say that about two months after transplant, the alpha-beta T cells came out of several hundred graft clones that had expanded. A year post-transplant, T-cell counts and diversity derived mostly from newly produced T cells. Surviving recipient T cells and thymic progenitors underlay high day-60 TCRbeta diversity in some patients.

As it was prepared, the TCRbeta library received unique molecular identifiers. MiXCR, applied by TCRdb to the PCR reads, yields one record per CDR3 protein. Altogether 45,000 to 50,000 distinct CDR3 sequences are present, around 50% being singletons, with the ten largest covering around two fifths. This CDR3 spans 14 amino acids. J gave up 4 bases and V 5 bases, and 5 bases lay outside the gene matches. A few counts support this clonotype. The antigen remains undetermined. The origin of this receptor is a boy less than two years old with SCID, due to receive a stem cell transplant. Here the sequenced sample was peripheral blood, taken before TCRalphabeta/CD19-depleted stem cell transplant. The chain couples TRBV12-3 or TRBV12-4 to TRBJ2-3, with TRBD2 matching 8 bases. CDR3 in DNA: TGTGCCAGCAGTACCGGGGGGGCCCCAGATACGCAGTATTTT. Translated, it gives CASSTGGAPDTQYF.